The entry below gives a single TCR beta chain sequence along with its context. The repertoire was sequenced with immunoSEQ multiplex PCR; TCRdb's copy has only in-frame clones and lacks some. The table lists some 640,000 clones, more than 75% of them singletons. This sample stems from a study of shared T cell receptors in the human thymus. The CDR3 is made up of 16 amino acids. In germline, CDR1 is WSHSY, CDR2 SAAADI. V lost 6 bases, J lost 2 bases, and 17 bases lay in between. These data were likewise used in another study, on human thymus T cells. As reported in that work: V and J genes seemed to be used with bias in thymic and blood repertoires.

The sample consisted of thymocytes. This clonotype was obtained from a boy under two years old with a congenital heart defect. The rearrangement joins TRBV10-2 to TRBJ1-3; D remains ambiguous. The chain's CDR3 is CASRPPGRVPGNTIYF. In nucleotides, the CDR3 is TGCGCCAGCAGGCCCCCCGGGAGAGTGCCTGGAAACACCATATATTTT.